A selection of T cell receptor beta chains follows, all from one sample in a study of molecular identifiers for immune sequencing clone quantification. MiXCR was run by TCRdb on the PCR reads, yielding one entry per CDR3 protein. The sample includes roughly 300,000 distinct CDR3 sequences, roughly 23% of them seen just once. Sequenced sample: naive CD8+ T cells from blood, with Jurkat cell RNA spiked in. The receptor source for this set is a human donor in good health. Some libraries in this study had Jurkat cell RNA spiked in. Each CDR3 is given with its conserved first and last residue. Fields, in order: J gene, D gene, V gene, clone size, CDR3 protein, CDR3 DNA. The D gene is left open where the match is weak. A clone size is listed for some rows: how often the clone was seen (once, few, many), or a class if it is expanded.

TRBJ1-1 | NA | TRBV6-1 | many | CASSEGRGEDTEAFF | TGTGCCAGCAGTGAAGGACGGGGGGAGGACACTGAAGCTTTCTTT
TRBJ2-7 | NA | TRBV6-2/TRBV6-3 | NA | CASSPLTGPREQNF | TGTGCCAGCAGCCCCCTGACAGGGCCTCGGGAGCAGAACTTC
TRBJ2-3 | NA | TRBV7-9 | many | CASSSQGGSTDTQYF | TGTGCCAGCAGCTCCCAGGGGGGTTCCACAGATACGCAGTATTTT
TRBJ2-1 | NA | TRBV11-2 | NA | CASSLWTVHEQFF | TGTGCCAGCAGCTTGTGGACGGTTCATGAGCAGTTCTTC
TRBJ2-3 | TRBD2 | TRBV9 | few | CASSVAGRLAGGITTDTQYF | TGTGCCAGCAGCGTAGCCGGACGCCTAGCGGGAGGAATTACCACAGATACGCAGTATTTT
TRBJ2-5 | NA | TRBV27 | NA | CASREQTGAWTQYF | TGTGCCAGCAGGGAGCAGACAGGAGCTTGGACCCAGTACTTC
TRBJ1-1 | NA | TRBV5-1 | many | CASSLVGFPEAFF | TGCGCCAGCAGCTTGGTAGGCTTTCCTGAAGCTTTCTTT
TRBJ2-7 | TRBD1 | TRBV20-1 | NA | CSASGTGGWEQYF | TGCAGTGCTTCCGGGACAGGGGGGTGGGAGCAGTACTTC
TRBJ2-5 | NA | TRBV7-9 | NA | CASSLAVGIETQYF | TGTGCCAGCAGCTTAGCAGTGGGCATAGAGACCCAGTACTTC
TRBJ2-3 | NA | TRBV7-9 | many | CASSPPRGDTQYF | TGTGCCAGCAGCCCCCCACGGGGCGATACGCAGTATTTT
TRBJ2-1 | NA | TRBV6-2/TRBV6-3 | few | CASSYLQGIISYNEQFF | TGTGCCAGCAGTTACCTACAGGGTATTATCTCCTACAATGAGCAGTTCTTT
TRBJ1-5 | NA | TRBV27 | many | CASSLGSNQPQHF | TGTGCCAGCAGCTTAGGTAGCAATCAGCCCCAGCATTTT
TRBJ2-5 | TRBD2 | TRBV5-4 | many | CASSLTSGGPLQETQYF | TGTGCCAGCAGCTTGACTAGCGGGGGGCCGTTACAAGAGACCCAGTACTTC
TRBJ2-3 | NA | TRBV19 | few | CASSIFLGTDTQYF | TGTGCCAGTAGTATCTTTCTGGGCACAGATACGCAGTATTTT
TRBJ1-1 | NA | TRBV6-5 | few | CASSNQAEAFF | TGTGCCAGCAGTAATCAAGCTGAAGCTTTCTTT
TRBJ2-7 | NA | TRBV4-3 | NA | CASSQDNREEQYF | TGCGCCAGCAGCCAAGATAACAGAGAGGAGCAGTACTTC
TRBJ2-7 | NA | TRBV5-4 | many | CASSFGTTYEQYF | TGTGCCAGCAGCTTCGGGACAACCTACGAGCAGTACTTC
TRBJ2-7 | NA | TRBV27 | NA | CASSLNGYEQYF | TGTGCCAGCAGTTTAAATGGGTACGAGCAGTACTTC
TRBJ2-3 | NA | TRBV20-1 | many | CSAPTLGARTDTQYF | TGCAGTGCTCCTACTTTGGGCGCACGCACAGATACGCAGTATTTT
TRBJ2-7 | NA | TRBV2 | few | CASSETSGQSYEQYF | TGTGCCAGCAGTGAAACCTCCGGGCAGTCCTACGAGCAGTACTTC
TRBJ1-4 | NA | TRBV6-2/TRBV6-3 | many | CASSYGRLLFF | TGTGCCAGCAGTTACGGAAGACTCCTGTTTTTT
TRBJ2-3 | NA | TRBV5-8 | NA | CASSLEVQAANTDTQYF | TGTGCCAGCAGCTTGGAGGTACAAGCGGCAAACACAGATACGCAGTATTTT
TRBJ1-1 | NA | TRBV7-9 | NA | CASSPQGVVGTEAFF | TGTGCCAGCAGCCCGCAGGGAGTAGTAGGCACTGAAGCTTTCTTT
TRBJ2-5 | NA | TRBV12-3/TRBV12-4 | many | CASSSVRGAGETQYF | TGTGCCAGCAGTTCTGTTCGGGGGGCCGGAGAGACCCAGTACTTC
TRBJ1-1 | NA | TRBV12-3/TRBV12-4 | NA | CASSFGELSEAFF | TGTGCCAGCAGTTTCGGGGAGTTGAGTGAAGCTTTCTTT
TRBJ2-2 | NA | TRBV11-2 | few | CASSEDGTGELFF | TGTGCCAGCAGCGAAGACGGCACCGGGGAGCTGTTTTTT
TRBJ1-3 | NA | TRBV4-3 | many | CASSQGWGNGNTIYF | TGCGCCAGCAGCCAAGGGTGGGGGAATGGAAACACCATATATTTT
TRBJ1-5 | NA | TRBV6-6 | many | CASSYSHGGNQPQHF | TGTGCCAGCAGTTACTCGCACGGCGGCAATCAGCCCCAGCATTTT
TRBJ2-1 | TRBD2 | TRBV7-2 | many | CASSLVPGREPQYNEQFF | TGTGCCAGCAGCTTAGTTCCGGGGCGGGAGCCCCAGTACAATGAGCAGTTCTTC
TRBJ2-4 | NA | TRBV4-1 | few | CASSQEVKNIQYF | TGCGCCAGCAGCCAAGAGGTCAAAAACATTCAGTACTTC
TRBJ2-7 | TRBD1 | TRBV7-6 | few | CASSTRDSNYEQYF | TGTGCCAGCAGCACCCGGGACAGCAACTACGAGCAGTACTTC
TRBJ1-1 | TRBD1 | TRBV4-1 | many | CASSQGFTGDRAFF | TGCGCCAGCAGCCAAGGGTTTACAGGGGACCGAGCTTTCTTT
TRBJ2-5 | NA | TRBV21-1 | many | CASSKTGEETQYF | TGTGCCAGCAGCAAAACCGGGGAAGAGACCCAGTACTTC
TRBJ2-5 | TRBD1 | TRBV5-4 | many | CASSFAGQGASETQYF | TGTGCCAGCAGCTTTGCCGGACAGGGGGCATCCGAGACCCAGTACTTC
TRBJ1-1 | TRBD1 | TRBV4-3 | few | CASSQERQGASLNTEAFF | TGCGCCAGCAGTCAAGAGCGACAGGGGGCCTCCTTGAACACTGAAGCTTTCTTT
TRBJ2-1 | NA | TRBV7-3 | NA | CASSHTGSDEQFF | TGTGCCAGCAGCCACACAGGGTCCGATGAGCAGTTCTTC
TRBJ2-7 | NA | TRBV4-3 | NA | CASSQESRSTYEQYF | TGCGCCAGCAGCCAAGAAAGCCGCTCGACCTACGAGCAGTACTTC